One and the same sample provided the 31 T cell receptor beta chains below, sequenced in a study of blood T cells in healthy people across ages. The use of a sample-barcoded 5' primer and a J-beta primer mix characterized a second PCR of roughly 6 to 11 cycles. TCRdb redid the calling of the 5' RACE reads with MiXCR, one entry per CDR3 protein. The repertoire holds hundreds of thousands of distinct CDR3 sequences, with roughly half as singletons. The sequencing input was blood. All receptors derive from a woman aged 80 or older in good health.

This clonotype was counted between two and nine times. This chain uses TRBV14 with TRBJ2-6; D might be TRBD2 (5 bases). In germline, CDR1 is SGHDN, CDR2 FVKESK. V lost 1 base and J lost 2, with 12 bases in between. The CDR3 covers 17 residues. CDR3 sequence (DNA): TGTGCCAGCAGCCAAGGGACGGGAAACCCTGGGGCCAACGTCCTGACTTTC. This gives the protein CASSQGTGNPGANVLTF.

With regard to this clonotype: This may be a read error, as it is one base from a much larger clone. This chain joins TRBV27 and TRBJ2-1, with 7 nucleotides matching TRBD2. Germline loops: CDR1 MNHEY, CDR2 SMNVEV (reference sequence). The CDR3 has 14 amino acids. With 3 bases clipped from V and 5 bases from J, the junction kept 4 bases outside the gene matches. In DNA, the CDR3 is TGTGCCAGCAGTTTTCTAGCGGTACACAATGAGCAGTTCTTC. It specifies CASSFLAVHNEQFF.

The chain couples TRBV10-3 to TRBJ2-1; D remains unclear. This CDR3 is 13 amino acids long. The V and J ends lost 5 bases and 8 bases respectively, with 13 bases between them. Germline values: CDR1 ENHRY, CDR2 SYGVKD. The CDR3 coding sequence is TGTGCCATCAGTAACCGGGCCGATGATGAGCAGTTCTTC. Its protein product is CAISNRADDEQFF.

The chain combines TRBV24-1 with TRBJ2-3, with TRBD2 as a possible D gene (6 bases). Looked up from germline, CDR1 is KGHDR and CDR2 is SFDVKD. Trimming removed 3 bases at V and 7 bases at J, with 13 bases between. CDR3 size: 14 residues. The CDR3 is CATSDPGDLYTQYF. The CDR3, as DNA: TGTGCCACCAGTGATCCGGGAGACTTGTATACGCAGTATTTT.

V usage is TRBV10-3 and J usage is TRBJ2-3; no clear D. This CDR3 is built from 11 residues. Between the trimmed V and J ends, which lost 10 bases and 4 bases, there was a span of 9 bases. Germline V CDR1 and CDR2: ENHRY, SYGVKD. The CDR3 sequence: CATKAADTQYF. CDR3 nucleotide sequence: TGTGCCACCAAAGCCGCAGATACGCAGTATTTT.

This chain connects TRBV20-1 to TRBJ2-1, with a tentative D call TRBD2 (6 bases). The J call could be wrong; TRBJ2-7 is a better fit for the DNA end. Germline V gene lookup returns CDR1 DFQATT and CDR2 SNEGSKA (reference sequence). This CDR3 region has 13 residues. CDR3 protein: CSARGLVYNEQYF. The CDR3, as DNA: TGCAGTGCTAGAGGACTAGTTTACAATGAGCAGTACTTC.

Regarding this clonotype: A much more abundant neighbour one base away suggests this may be a read error. V is TRBV5-1 and J is TRBJ2-3, with D possibly TRBD2 on 6 matching bases. The CDR3 loop spans 14 amino acids. From germline, CDR1 is SGHRS and CDR2 YFSETQ. CDR3 in amino acids: CASGRGTSTDAQYF. The CDR3 nucleotides are TGCGCCAGCGGGCGGGGTACTAGCACAGATGCGCAGTATTTT.

Comment on this clonotype: One end of the junction is discordant with germline, which a read error may explain. CDR3 in amino acids: CATSGGSYGQYF. Written as DNA, the CDR3 is TGTGCCACCAGCGGGGGCTCCTACGGGCAGTACTTC. The gene calls are TRBV24-1 and TRBJ2-7; D possibly matches TRBD1 or TRBD2 (6 bases each). The CDR3 extends over 12 amino acids. Germline CDR1 and CDR2: KGHDR and SFDVKD.

V is TRBV10-3 and J is TRBJ1-1; TRBD1 matches 9 bases. Germline V lookup: CDR1 ENHRY, CDR2 SYGVKD. The CDR3 runs 14 residues. V was clipped by 7 bases and J by 4 bases; unmatched bases: 7. CDR3 nucleotide sequence: TGTGCCATCAAGGGACAGGGAGGTACCACTGAAGCTTTCTTT. Translated: CAIKGQGGTTEAFF.

CDR3 sequence (DNA): TGCAGTGCTAGAGAACCGCGGATCCCCCACAATGAGCAGTTCTTC. This translates into CSAREPRIPHNEQFF. The genes are TRBV20-1 and TRBJ2-1; D unclear. Germline assignment: CDR1 DFQATT and CDR2 SNEGSKA (reference sequence). This CDR3 region has 15 residues. V shed 0 bases and J shed 5 bases, with 14 bases lying between them.

This clonotype turned up a few times. The V gene is TRBV12-3 or TRBV12-4, the J gene TRBJ2-5, with a tentative D call TRBD2 (6 bases). V was shortened by 5 bases and J by 5 bases, with 24 bases between the two germline ends. There are 17 residues in the CDR3. The CDR3 protein is CASSAKGERAFLETQYF. CDR3 nucleotides: TGTGCCAGCAGTGCAAAGGGCGAGCGGGCCTTTTTGGAGACCCAGTACTTC.

The V and J genes are TRBV4-3 and TRBJ1-4, with a possible D match to TRBD1 (6 bases). The CDR3 extends over 15 amino acids. Germline V CDR1 and CDR2: LGHNA, YSLEER. V shed 3 bases and J shed 6 bases, with 14 bases lying between them. Here the CDR3 reads CASSHRGRRDEKLFF. The CDR3 nucleotides are TGCGCCAGCAGCCATCGGGGGCGGAGGGATGAAAAACTGTTTTTT.

This clonotype was seen a single time. The CDR3 reads CASSGGSYNQPQHF. In DNA, the CDR3 is TGTGCCAGCAGTGGAGGCAGTTACAATCAGCCCCAGCATTTT. The chain has TRBV25-1 and TRBJ1-5; no firm D call. V lost 4 bases and J lost 3, with 10 bases in between. The CDR3 is 14 amino acids. Germline lookup yields CDR1 MGHDK and CDR2 SYGVNS.

This clonotype was found many times. V gene TRBV27 combines with J gene TRBJ2-7; D may be TRBD1 or TRBD2 (5 bases each). Deletions cut 4 bases from V and 6 bases from J, with 16 bases between. The CDR3 covers 14 residues. Germline V gene sequence: CDR1 MNHEY, CDR2 SMNVEV (reference sequence). CDR3 bases: TGTGCCAGCAGTTCGTCGGGGACCCTCTTCGAGCAGTACTTC. This encodes CASSSSGTLFEQYF.

The sample holds many counts of this clonotype. CDR3 coding DNA: TGCGCCAGCAGCTCGACTAGCGGGAGTGTCAGTGAGCAGTTCTTC. Its translation is CASSSTSGSVSEQFF. The genes are TRBV5-1 and TRBJ2-1, with 12 bases lining up with TRBD2. V trimming: 3 bases; J trimming: 9 bases; junction bases outside the gene matches: 7. This CDR3 has 15 residues. Per the germline V gene, CDR1 is SGHRS and CDR2 is YFSETQ.

As concerns this clonotype: This may be a read error, as it is one base from a much larger clone. The CDR3: CASNSGYLTYGQYF. CDR3 coding DNA: TGCGCCAGCAATTCCGGGTACCTGACCTACGGGCAGTACTTC. The chain has TRBV5-1 and TRBJ2-7; D not resolved. The V gene's germline CDR1 is SGHRS and CDR2 YFSETQ. The CDR3 consists of 14 residues.

A remark on this clonotype: Since a much larger clone is just one base distant, this may be a read error. In DNA, the CDR3 is TGTGCCACCAGCAGAGATATAATTGGAGCCCAGTTCTTC. Amino acid sequence: CATSRDIIGAQFF. This rearrangement joins TRBV15 to TRBJ2-1; D call uncertain. Germline CDR1 LNHNV, CDR2 YYDKDF (reference sequence). Trimming removed 0 bases at V and 13 bases at J, with 13 bases between. CDR3 length equals 13 residues.

This clonotype was counted a few times. The chain couples TRBV29-1 to TRBJ2-1; D gene uncertain. This CDR3 has 15 residues. The germline V gene has CDR1 SQVTM and CDR2 ANQGSEA. The V end lost 2 bases, the J end lost 5 bases, and 16 bases lay between the germline ends. The CDR3 sequence is CSVERYGGPNNEQFF. In DNA form, the CDR3 reads TGCAGCGTTGAAAGGTACGGCGGACCAAACAATGAGCAGTTCTTC.

This clonotype appeared a few times. The chain uses TRBV7-2 and TRBJ1-4, with TRBD1 matching 7 bases. Trimming removed 5 bases from V and 0 bases from J; junction bases left unmatched: 6. CDR3 size: 16 residues. CDR1 SGHTA and CDR2 FQGNSA come from the germline V gene. CDR3 in DNA: TGTGCCAGCAGCCTATCCGGGACAGCAACTAATGAAAAACTGTTTTTT. It translates to CASSLSGTATNEKLFF.

This clonotype was picked up many times. This sequence joins TRBV5-1 and TRBJ1-4; a weak D match, TRBD1 (6 bases). V was shortened by 3 bases and J by 3 bases, with 15 bases between the two germline ends. The CDR3 extends over 16 amino acids. Looked up from germline, CDR1 is SGHRS and CDR2 is YFSETQ. CDR3 sequence: CASSSSGEAANEKLFF. CDR3 bases: TGCGCCAGCAGCTCCTCAGGGGAGGCGGCTAATGAAAAACTGTTTTTT.

This clonotype showed up many times. This chain links TRBV29-1 with TRBJ2-1, with TRBD2 as a possible D gene (7 bases). This CDR3 comprises 14 residues. The V gene's germline CDR1 is SQVTM and CDR2 ANQGSEA. The V gene lost 7 bases and the J gene lost 7 bases, with 20 bases spanning the gap. Written as DNA, the CDR3 is TGCAGCGCCGAGGGGGGGGGCTGGTCGAATGAGCAGTTCTTC. Translated: CSAEGGGWSNEQFF.

This clonotype was seen more than once but under ten times. The chain uses TRBV12-3 or TRBV12-4 and TRBJ2-1; TRBD2 aligns across 8 bases. This CDR3 region has 13 residues. Trimming at V came to 7 bases and at J to 9 bases, leaving 8 bases not matched to a gene. CDR3 in DNA: TGTGCCAGCACGGCGGGGGGAGGGATTGAGCAGTTCTTC. Protein: CASTAGGGIEQFF.

Many counts were recorded for this clonotype. This sequence joins TRBV5-1 and TRBJ1-5; D is undetermined. The germline V gene encodes CDR1 SGHRS and CDR2 YFSETQ. The CDR3 loop spans 15 amino acids. With 0 bases removed from V and 2 bases from J, the gap between germline ends came to 9 bases. This chain's CDR3 is CASSLVSGGNQPQHF. The CDR3 DNA reads TGCGCCAGCAGCTTGGTTTCCGGGGGCAATCAGCCCCAGCATTTT.

This clonotype was counted ten times or more. The V gene is TRBV4-1, the J gene TRBJ2-7; unclear D gene. Germline assignment: CDR1 MGHRA and CDR2 YSYEKL. V dropped 0 bases and J dropped 9 bases, with 18 bases sitting between them. The CDR3 extends over 15 amino acids. The CDR3 reads CASSQDRNTPSMQYF. In DNA form, the CDR3 reads TGCGCCAGCAGCCAAGATAGGAACACTCCTAGTATGCAGTACTTC.

The chain carries TRBV6-5 and TRBJ2-3; D might be TRBD2 (6 bases). With 0 bases removed from V and 6 bases from J, the gap between germline ends came to 10 bases. The CDR3 totals 14 residues. From germline, CDR1 is MNHEY and CDR2 SVGAGI. The chain's CDR3 is CASSYSSRGDTQYF. CDR3 nucleotide sequence: TGTGCCAGCAGTTACTCGAGCCGGGGGGATACGCAGTATTTT.

The genes are TRBV20-1 and TRBJ1-5, with D perhaps matching TRBD1 (6 bases). Germline loops: CDR1 DFQATT, CDR2 SNEGSKA (reference sequence). The CDR3 contains 14 residues. The ends were cut back, 6 bases at V and 9 bases at J, with 21 bases in the middle. In DNA form, the CDR3 reads TGCAGTGCATGGAACAGGGTGACGGAGTCGCCCCAGCATTTT. It translates to CSAWNRVTESPQHF.

This chain joins TRBV5-5 and TRBJ2-1; TRBD1 matches at 8 bases. CDR3 length equals 15 residues. Germline CDR1 SGHKS, CDR2 YYEKEE (reference sequence). The trim removed 1 base at V and 6 bases at J, leaving 6 bases unmatched. CDR3 sequence (DNA): TGTGCCAGCAGCTTGTTGGCCGGGACAGGCAATGAGCAGTTCTTC. Translation gives CASSLLAGTGNEQFF.

The rearrangement uses TRBV3-1 and TRBJ2-7; D remains unclear. V dropped 8 bases and J dropped 3 bases, with 17 bases sitting between them. Germline V gene lookup returns CDR1 LGHDT and CDR2 YNNKEL (reference sequence). The CDR3 spans 14 residues. The CDR3 spells CASRLVLGNYEQYF. Written as DNA, the CDR3 is TGTGCCAGCCGCCTAGTCTTGGGAAACTACGAGCAGTACTTC.

This clonotype appeared a few times. The chain links TRBV29-1 to TRBJ2-7, with 11 bases matching TRBD1. The V segment lost 1 base and the J segment 5 bases; nucleotides outside the gene matches: 4. This CDR3 is 14 amino acids long. Germline CDR1 is SQVTM and CDR2 is ANQGSEA. This CDR3 is CSVEAQGQGDEQYF. The DNA of the CDR3 is TGCAGCGTTGAAGCCCAGGGACAGGGGGACGAGCAGTACTTC.

This clonotype has only a few counts. The V gene is TRBV7-2, the J gene TRBJ2-2, with TRBD2 as a possible D gene (7 bases). CDR3 size: 15 residues. CDR1 is SGHTA, CDR2 FQGNSA, per germline. Trimming removed 3 bases at V and 3 bases at J, with 11 bases between. In nucleotides, the CDR3 is TGTGCCAGCAGCTTCGGCGGGGGCTACACCGGGGAGCTGTTTTTT. The encoded protein is CASSFGGGYTGELFF. Based on the CDR3 plus reference TRBV7-2 and TRBJ2-2, the full variable domain is GAGVSQSPSNKVTEKGKDVELRCDPISGHTALYWYRQSLGQGLEFLIYFQGNSAPDKSGLPSDRFSAERTGGSVSTLTIQRTQQEDSAVYLCASSFGGGYTGELFFGEGSRLTVL.

Many counts were recorded for this clonotype. This chain joins TRBV5-1 and TRBJ2-3; D perhaps matches TRBD1 (6 bases). Germline V gene data show CDR1 as SGHRS and CDR2 as YFSETQ. V gave up 5 bases and J gave up 4 bases, with 17 bases separating them. The CDR3 covers 15 residues. The CDR3 loop is CASRVWTAPPDTQYF. CDR3 coding DNA: TGCGCCAGCAGAGTTTGGACAGCCCCGCCAGATACGCAGTATTTT.